This T cell receptor beta chain was retrieved from a study of blood T cell repertoires in COVID-19. Study at large: COVID-19 samples collected from the United States, Italy and Spain covered acute and convalescent phases. T cells, B-cell-depleted T cells, or PBMCs supplied cDNA or gDNA.

Clones were sequenced by immunoSEQ multiplex PCR, and TCRdb holds only the in-frame ones, with some missing. In the table there are 250,000 or so clones, roughly 79% of which are singletons. CDR1 and CDR2 (germline): LGHDT, YNNKEL (reference sequence). CDR3 length: 18 residues. V shed 3 bases, J shed 1 base, and the junction held 9 bases outside the gene matches. The sequenced sample consisted of peripheral blood. This sequence was found in a woman aged 80 or over with acute or convalescent COVID-19. The chain couples TRBV3-1 (or the pseudogene TRBV3-2) to TRBJ2-6; 7 bases fit TRBD1. The CDR3 bases are TGTGCCAGCAGCCATCAATCCCGACAGGGATCTGGGGCCAACGTCCTGACTTTC. Translated: CASSHQSRQGSGANVLTF.